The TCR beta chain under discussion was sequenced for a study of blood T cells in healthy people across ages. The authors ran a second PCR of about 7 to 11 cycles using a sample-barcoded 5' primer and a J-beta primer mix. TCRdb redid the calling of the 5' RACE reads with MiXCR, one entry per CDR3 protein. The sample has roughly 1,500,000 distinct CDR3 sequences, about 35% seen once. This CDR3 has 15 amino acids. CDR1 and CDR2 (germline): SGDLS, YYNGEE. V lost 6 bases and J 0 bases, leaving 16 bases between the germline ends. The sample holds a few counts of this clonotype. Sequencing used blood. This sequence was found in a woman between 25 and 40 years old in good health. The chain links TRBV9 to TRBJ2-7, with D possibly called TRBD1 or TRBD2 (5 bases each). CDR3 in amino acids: CASTTRGRHSYEQYF. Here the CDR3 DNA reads TGTGCCAGCACCACCCGGGGCAGGCACTCCTACGAGCAGTACTTC. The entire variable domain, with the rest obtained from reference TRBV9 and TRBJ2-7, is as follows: DSGVTQTPKHLITATGQRVTLRCSPRSGDLSVYWYQQSLDQGLQFLIQYYNGEERAKGNILERFSAQQFPDLHSELNLSSLELGDSALYFCASTTRGRHSYEQYFGPGTRLTVT.